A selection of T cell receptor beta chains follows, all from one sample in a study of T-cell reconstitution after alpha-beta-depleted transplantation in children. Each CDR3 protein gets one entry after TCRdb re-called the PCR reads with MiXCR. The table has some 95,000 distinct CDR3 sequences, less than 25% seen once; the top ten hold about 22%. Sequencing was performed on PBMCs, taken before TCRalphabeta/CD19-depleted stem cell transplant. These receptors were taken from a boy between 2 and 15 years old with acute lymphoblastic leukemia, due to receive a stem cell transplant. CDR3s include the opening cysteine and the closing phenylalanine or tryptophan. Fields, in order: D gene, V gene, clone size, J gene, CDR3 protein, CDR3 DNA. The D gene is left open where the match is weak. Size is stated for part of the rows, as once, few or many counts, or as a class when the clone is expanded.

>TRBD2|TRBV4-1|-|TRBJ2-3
CASSQTGLVTDTQYF
TGCGCCAGCAGCCAAACAGGACTAGTCACAGATACGCAGTATTTT
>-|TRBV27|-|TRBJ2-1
CASSLQDSYNEQFF
TGTGCCAGCAGTTTACAGGACTCCTACAATGAGCAGTTCTTC
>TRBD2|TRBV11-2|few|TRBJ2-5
CASSPRPGLAGKGETQYF
TGTGCCAGCAGCCCCAGACCTGGGCTAGCGGGGAAGGGGGAGACCCAGTACTTC
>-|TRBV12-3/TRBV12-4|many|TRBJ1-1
CASRPSGRNTEAFF
TGTGCCAGCCGCCCTTCTGGTCGGAACACTGAAGCTTTCTTT
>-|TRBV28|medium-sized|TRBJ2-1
CASGAWDNEQFF
TGTGCCAGCGGAGCGTGGGACAATGAGCAGTTCTTC
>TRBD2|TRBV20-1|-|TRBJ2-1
CSARDLLTSGVDEQFF
TGCAGTGCTAGAGATCTTTTGACTAGCGGAGTGGATGAGCAGTTCTTC
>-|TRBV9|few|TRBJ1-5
CASSITADQPQHF
TGTGCCAGCAGCATTACGGCCGATCAGCCCCAGCATTTT
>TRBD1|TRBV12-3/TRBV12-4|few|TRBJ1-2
CASSYKRQGQNGYTF
TGTGCCAGCAGTTACAAGAGACAGGGGCAGAATGGCTACACCTTC
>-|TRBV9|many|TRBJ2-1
CASSVADWTESYNEQFF
TGTGCCAGCAGCGTAGCTGATTGGACGGAGTCCTACAATGAGCAGTTCTTC
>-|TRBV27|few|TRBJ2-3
CAAGGPIARRAHTQYF
TGTGCCGCCGGAGGACCAATTGCCCGGAGGGCCCATACGCAGTATTTT
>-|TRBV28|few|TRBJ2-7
CASSSRVKQYF
TGTGCCAGCAGTTCACGCGTTAAGCAGTACTTC
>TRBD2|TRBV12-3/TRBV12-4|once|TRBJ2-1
CASSFSGSGTSGEAEQFF
TGTGCCAGCAGTTTTTCGGGGTCTGGGACTAGCGGAGAGGCTGAGCAGTTCTTC
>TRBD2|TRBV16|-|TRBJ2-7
CASSQLVIAGYHQYF
TGTGCCAGCAGCCAACTGGTAATAGCGGGGTACCACCAGTACTTC
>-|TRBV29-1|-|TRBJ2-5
CSVDRTGGETQYF
TGCAGCGTTGATAGGACGGGTGGAGAGACCCAGTACTTC
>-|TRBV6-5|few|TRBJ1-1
CASSYGHRENTEAFF
TGTGCCAGCAGTTACGGTCACAGGGAGAACACTGAAGCTTTCTTT
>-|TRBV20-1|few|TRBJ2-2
CSATPQATGELFF
TGCAGTGCTACGCCCCAAGCCACCGGGGAGCTGTTTTTT
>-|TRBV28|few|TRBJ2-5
CASRDSGGLETQYF
TGTGCCAGCAGGGACTCGGGGGGCCTGGAGACCCAGTACTTC
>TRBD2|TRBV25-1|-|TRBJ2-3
CASRTSADISTDTQYF
TGTGCCAGCAGGACTAGCGCTGACATTAGCACAGATACGCAGTATTTT
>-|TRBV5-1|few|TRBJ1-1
CASSLTSNTEAFF
TGCGCCAGCAGCTTGACTTCGAACACTGAAGCTTTCTTT
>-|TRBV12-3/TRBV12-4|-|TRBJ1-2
CASSFQQGPTSGYTF
TGTGCCAGCAGTTTTCAGCAAGGGCCCACTTCGGGCTACACCTTC
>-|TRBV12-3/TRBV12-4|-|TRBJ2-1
CASSSSGTRNEQFF
TGTGCCAGCAGTTCCTCCGGGACAAGGAATGAGCAGTTCTTC
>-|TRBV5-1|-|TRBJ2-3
CASQASSKNTQYF
TGCGCCAGCCAAGCTTCGTCAAAGAATACGCAGTATTTT
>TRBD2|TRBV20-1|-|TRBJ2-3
CSAGGGYLAGTDTQYF
TGCAGTGCCGGTGGAGGTTACCTAGCGGGCACAGATACGCAGTATTTT
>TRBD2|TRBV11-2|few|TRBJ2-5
CASSHMEPGLAGRETQYF
TGTGCCAGCAGCCACATGGAGCCGGGACTAGCGGGTAGAGAGACCCAGTACTTC
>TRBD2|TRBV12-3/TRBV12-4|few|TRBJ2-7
CASRGLAESYEQYF
TGTGCCAGCAGGGGACTAGCGGAGTCCTACGAGCAGTACTTC
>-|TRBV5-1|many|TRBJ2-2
CASSIDGTGELFF
TGCGCCAGCAGCATAGATGGGACCGGGGAGCTGTTTTTT
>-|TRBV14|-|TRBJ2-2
CASSLLRGGLNTGELFF
TGTGCCAGCAGCCTCCTGCGAGGAGGGTTGAACACCGGGGAGCTGTTTTTT
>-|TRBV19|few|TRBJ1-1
CASSSQQNTEAFF
TGTGCCAGTAGTAGTCAGCAGAACACTGAAGCTTTCTTT
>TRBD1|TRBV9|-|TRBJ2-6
CASSSPSGTGRSGANVLTF
TGTGCCAGCAGCAGCCCCTCCGGGACAGGGCGGTCTGGGGCCAACGTCCTGACTTTC
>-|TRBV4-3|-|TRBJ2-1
CASSQTVDRNNEQFF
TGCGCCAGCAGCCAAACGGTAGACAGGAATAATGAGCAGTTCTTC
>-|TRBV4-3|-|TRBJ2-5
CASSQDHPGGFETQYF
TGCGCCAGCAGCCAAGATCATCCAGGGGGGTTCGAGACCCAGTACTTC
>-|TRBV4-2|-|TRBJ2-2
CASSQGGANTGELFF
TGTGCCAGCAGCCAAGGCGGTGCGAACACCGGGGAGCTGTTTTTT
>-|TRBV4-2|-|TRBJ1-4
CASSQTGSDEKLFF
TGTGCCAGCAGCCAAACAGGGTCGGATGAAAAACTGTTTTTT
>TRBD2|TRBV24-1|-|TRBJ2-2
CATSDPTRGIAGTKDGELFF
TGTGCCACCAGTGATCCCACCCGTGGGATAGCGGGGACGAAGGACGGGGAGCTGTTTTTT
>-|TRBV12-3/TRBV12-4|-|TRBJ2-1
CASSRTLSSYNEQFF
TGTGCCAGCAGTCGGACACTGAGCTCCTACAATGAGCAGTTCTTC
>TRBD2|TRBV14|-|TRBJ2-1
CASSQYLAGVFSYNEQFF
TGTGCCAGCAGCCAATACCTAGCGGGAGTTTTCTCCTACAATGAGCAGTTCTTC
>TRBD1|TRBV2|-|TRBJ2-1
CASRDRAFSEQFF
TGTGCCAGCCGGGACAGGGCTTTTAGTGAGCAGTTCTTC